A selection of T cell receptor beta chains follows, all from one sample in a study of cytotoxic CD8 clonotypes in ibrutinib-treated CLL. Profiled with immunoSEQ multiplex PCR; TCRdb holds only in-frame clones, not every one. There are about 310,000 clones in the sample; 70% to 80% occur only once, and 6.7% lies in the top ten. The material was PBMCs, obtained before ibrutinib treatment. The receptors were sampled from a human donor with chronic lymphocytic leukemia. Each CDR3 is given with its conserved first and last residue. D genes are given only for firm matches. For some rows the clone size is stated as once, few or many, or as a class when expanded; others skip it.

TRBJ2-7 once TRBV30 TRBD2 TGTGCCTGGCAAGAACTAGCGGGAGACTACGAGCAGTACTTC CAWQELAGDYEQYF
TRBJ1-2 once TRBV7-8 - TGTGCCAGCAGCCGGGCGGCAAACTATGGCTACACCTTC CASSRAANYGYTF
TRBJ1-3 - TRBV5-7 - TGTGCCAGCAGCTCCCCCCCGAGGCGGCTCTCTGGAAACACCATATATTTT CASSSPPRRLSGNTIYF
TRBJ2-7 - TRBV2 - TGTGCCAGCAGTCCGACGGGTAGCTCCTACGAGCAGTACTTC CASSPTGSSYEQYF
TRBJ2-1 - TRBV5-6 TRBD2 TGTGCCAGCAGCTGGTCCCTAGCGGGTGACAATGAGCAGTTCTTC CASSWSLAGDNEQFF
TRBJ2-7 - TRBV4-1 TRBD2 TGCGCCAGCAGCAAGACTAGCGGGAGGTCACGAAACTACGAGCAGTACTTC CASSKTSGRSRNYEQYF
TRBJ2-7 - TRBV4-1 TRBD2 TGCGCCAGCAGCCAAAGGACTAGCGGGAGGGCCCGGGAGCAGTACTTC CASSQRTSGRAREQYF
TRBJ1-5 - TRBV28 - TGTGCCAGCAGTCTTGGGGGGCATAGCAATCAGCCCCAGCATTTT CASSLGGHSNQPQHF
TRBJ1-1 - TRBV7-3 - TGTGCCAGCAGCTTAGGCTACAGGGCCGTGAACACTGAAGCTTTCTTT CASSLGYRAVNTEAFF
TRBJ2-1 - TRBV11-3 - TGTGCCAGCAGCGTGGGAGGGGGGCATGAGCAGTTCTTC CASSVGGGHEQFF
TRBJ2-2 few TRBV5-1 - TGCGCCAGCAGCTTGGCCGTGTCGTACGGGGAGCTGTTTTTT CASSLAVSYGELFF
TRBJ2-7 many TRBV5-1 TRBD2 TGCGCCAGCAGCTTGGCGGCTAGCGGGAGGGCCGAGCAGTACTTC CASSLAASGRAEQYF
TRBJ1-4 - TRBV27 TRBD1 TGTGCCAGCAGGGGACAGCTAAATGAACCGAAACTGTTTTTT CASRGQLNEPKLFF
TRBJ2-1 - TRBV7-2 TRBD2 TGTGCCAGCAGTATCTTGCGGGGGAATGAGCAGTTCTTC CASSILRGNEQFF
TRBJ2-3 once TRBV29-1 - TGCAGCGTTGATAGGCAGGGCTTGAGGCCAGATACGCAGTATTTT CSVDRQGLRPDTQYF
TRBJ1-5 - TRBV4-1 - TGCGCCAGCAGCCCTCCCGGGCCGGCCGGGGATCAGCCCCAGCATTTT CASSPPGPAGDQPQHF